The clone carrying this T cell receptor beta chain was recorded at least ten times. Its antigen remains unknown. From germline, CDR1 is SEHNR and CDR2 FQNEAQ (reference sequence). Trimming shortened V by 5 bases and J by 2 bases, and 5 bases separated the two germline ends. The CDR3 runs 12 residues. These data originate in a study of T cell repertoires in cytomegalovirus infection. The study's findings and limits: Across the ex vivo response, the dominant clonotypes were HLA-C-restricted CMV-specific TCR beta clonotypes. The cumulative frequency of public TCR beta families distinguished individuals who carried CMV together with the relevant HLA.

Using its own MiXCR run on the reads, TCRdb lists one record per CDR3 protein. Altogether about 830,000 distinct CDR3 sequences are present, about 33% being singletons, with the ten largest covering around an eighth. Sample: cultured CD8+ T cells from PBMCs, taken from culture after CMV antigen stimulation. The receptor was isolated from a human donor in good health (CMV status not recorded). Some clones in this sample may be carry-over from other donors' samples. The chain recombines TRBV7-9 with TRBJ2-3; D uncertain. CDR3 sequence reads: CASSPHTDTQYF. CDR3 coding DNA: TGTGCCAGCAGCCCCCACACAGATACGCAGTATTTT.